Reported below is one T cell receptor (beta chain). The data belong to a study of blood T cell repertoires in COVID-19. Overall study: In each case, the material was cDNA or gDNA derived from T cells, B-cell-depleted T cells, or PBMCs.

The repertoire was sequenced with immunoSEQ multiplex PCR; TCRdb's copy has only in-frame clones and lacks some. The data show about 360,000 clones, around nine tenths seen once. From germline, CDR1 is SGHTS and CDR2 YDEGEE. This CDR3 has 16 amino acids. The J segment lost 1 base and the V segment lost 4 bases, leaving 5 bases of the junction unmatched. V usage is TRBV5-8 and J usage is TRBJ2-3; 11 bases match TRBD2. The sample consisted of peripheral blood. The receptor's source is a human donor in a cohort sampled during active COVID-19. The DNA for the CDR3 is TGTGCCAGCAGCCGATTTAGCGGGAGGGGCACAGATACGCAGTATTTT. It specifies CASSRFSGRGTDTQYF. Full variable domain (rest looked up from reference TRBV5-8 and TRBJ2-3): EAGVTQSPTHLIKTRGQQATLRCSPISGHTSVYWYQQALGLGLQFLLWYDEGEERNRGNFPPRFSGRQFPNYSSELNVNALELEDSALYLCASSRFSGRGTDTQYFGPGTRLTVL.